This T cell receptor beta chain was observed in a study of CD8 T cells in ankylosing spondylitis. Study observations and caveats: According to the report, clones linked to the disease were significantly enriched in matched synovial fluid samples taken from ankylosing spondylitis patients. It appeared that ankylosing spondylitis blood was characterized by a TCR beta motif of 8 or 9 highly homologous variants. Some of the motif variants had earlier been found in reactive arthritis patients' fluid and blood.

Using quantitative 5'-RACE with molecular barcodes, the authors made TCR beta libraries. Each CDR3 protein gets one entry after TCRdb re-called the 5' RACE reads with MiXCR. The sample holds about 240,000 distinct CDR3 sequences; roughly a tenth are singletons and the top ten take 6.8%. Germline V lookup: CDR1 SGHVS, CDR2 FQNEAQ. Losses at the gene ends were 1 base for V and 7 bases for J; bases not matched to a gene: 5. The CDR3 consists of 16 residues. To note about this clonotype: Its antigen is undetermined.

The rearrangement joins TRBV7-8 to TRBJ1-6; TRBD1 aligns across 9 bases. This receptor was identified in a male donor with ankylosing spondylitis or in good health (not recorded which). What was sequenced was blood, either unsorted or a sorted T cell fraction (not recorded which). This chain's CDR3 is CASSLVRTGGNSPLHF. CDR3 nucleotides: TGTGCCAGCAGCTTAGTTCGAACAGGGGGCAATTCACCCCTCCACTTT.